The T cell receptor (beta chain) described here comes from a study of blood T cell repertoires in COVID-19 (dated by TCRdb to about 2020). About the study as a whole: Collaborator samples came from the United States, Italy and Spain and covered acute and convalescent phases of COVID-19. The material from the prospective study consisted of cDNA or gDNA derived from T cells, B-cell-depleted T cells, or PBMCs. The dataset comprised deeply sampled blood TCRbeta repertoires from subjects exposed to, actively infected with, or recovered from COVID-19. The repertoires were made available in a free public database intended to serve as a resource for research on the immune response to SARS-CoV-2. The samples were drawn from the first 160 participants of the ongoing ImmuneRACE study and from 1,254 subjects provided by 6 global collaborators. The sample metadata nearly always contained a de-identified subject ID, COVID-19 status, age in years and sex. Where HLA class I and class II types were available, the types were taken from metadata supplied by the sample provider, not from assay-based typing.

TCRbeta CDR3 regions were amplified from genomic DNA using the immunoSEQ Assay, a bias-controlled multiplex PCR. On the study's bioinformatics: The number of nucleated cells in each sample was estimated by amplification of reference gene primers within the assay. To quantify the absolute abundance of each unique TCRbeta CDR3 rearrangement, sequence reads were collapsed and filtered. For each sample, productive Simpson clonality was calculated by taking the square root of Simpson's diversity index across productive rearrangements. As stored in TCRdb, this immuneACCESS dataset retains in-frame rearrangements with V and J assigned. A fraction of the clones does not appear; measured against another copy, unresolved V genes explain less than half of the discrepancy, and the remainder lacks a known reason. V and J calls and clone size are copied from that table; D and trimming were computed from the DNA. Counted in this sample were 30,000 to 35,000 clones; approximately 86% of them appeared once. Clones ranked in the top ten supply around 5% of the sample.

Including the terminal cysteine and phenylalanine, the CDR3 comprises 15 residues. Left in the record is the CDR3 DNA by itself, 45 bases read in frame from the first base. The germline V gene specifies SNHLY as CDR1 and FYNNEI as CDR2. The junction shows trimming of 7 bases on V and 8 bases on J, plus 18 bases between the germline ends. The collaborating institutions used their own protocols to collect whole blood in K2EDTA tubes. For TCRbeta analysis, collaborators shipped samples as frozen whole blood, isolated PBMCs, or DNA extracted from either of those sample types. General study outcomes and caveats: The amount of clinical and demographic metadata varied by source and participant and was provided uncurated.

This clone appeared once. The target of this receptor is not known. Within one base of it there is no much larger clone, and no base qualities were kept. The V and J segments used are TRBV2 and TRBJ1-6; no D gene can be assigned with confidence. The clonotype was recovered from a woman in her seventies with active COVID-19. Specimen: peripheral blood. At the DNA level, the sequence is TGTGCCAGCACCTCAAACCGTCCCCCGGATTCACCCCTCCACTTT. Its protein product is CASTSNRPPDSPLHF.